This TCR beta chain originates from a study of T cell responses to AZD1222 COVID-19 vaccine. Study-wide points: The study reported that nearly half of spike-specific TCRs target unmutated variant regions.

Germline V gives CDR1 LNHDA, CDR2 SQIVND (reference sequence). With V trimmed by 3 bases and J by 3 bases, 11 bases remained unmatched. This CDR3 has 19 amino acids. This clone was found a few times. Its antigen remains unidentified. Profiling relied on immunoSEQ multiplex PCR, and the TCRdb table lists in-frame clones only, not all of them. The table records over 95,000 clones, roughly nine tenths of them present only once. The sample here was peripheral blood, taken on day 0 of AZD1222 vaccination. The chain couples TRBV19 to TRBJ2-7; 16 positions agree with TRBD2. This receptor was taken from an adult in good health. The CDR3 DNA reads as TGTGCCAGTAGTATCACCGGGACTAGCGGGGGGGCCGCGGTCTACGAGCAGTACTTC. Translation gives CASSITGTSGGAAVYEQYF.